These 23 T cell receptor beta chains were all obtained from the same sample, sequenced in a study of T cells in Graves' hyperthyroidism and ophthalmopathy (dated by TCRdb to about 2019). Library creation used multiplex PCR. Sequencing was carried out with an Illumina HiSeq 2000. The TCR beta CDR3 regions were amplified from RNA transcripts. The TCR CDR3 was subjected to a first round of RT-PCR using the HTBI primer set and the Qiagen OneStep RT-PCR kit. TCRdb reprocessed the public reads (quality trimming at Q25 with fastp, clone calling with MiXCR) and kept in-frame beta chains. Each entry merges the rows of one CDR3 protein and shows their most common DNA and genes. This sample holds 330,000 or so distinct CDR3 sequences; roughly 19% were observed only once. The ten largest clones add up to just under 40% of the sample. Material for sequencing was blood. The source of these receptors is a man in his fifties or sixties with Graves' ophthalmopathy.

With regard to this clonotype: Its ends do not fully match the called genes, so a read error is possible. The chain links TRBV7-9 to TRBJ2-5; possibly TRBD2 for D (5 bases). Germline V gives CDR1 SEHNR, CDR2 FQNEAQ (reference sequence). The CDR3 runs to 11 residues. The CDR3: CASSLGTPPHF. For the CDR3, the DNA is TGTGCCAGCAGCTTAGGGACTCCCCCCCACTTC.

In this sample, this clonotype turned up a few times. The rearrangement links TRBV5-4 to TRBJ2-3, with D unresolved. The CDR3 spans 16 residues. Per the germline V gene, CDR1 is SGHNT and CDR2 is YYREEE (reference sequence). The V gene lost 1 base and the J gene lost 1 base, with 13 bases spanning the gap. The CDR3 spells CASSLRPSPRTDTQYF. CDR3 DNA sequence: TGTGCCAGCAGCTTGAGACCCTCGCCACGCACAGATACGCAGTATTTT.

There are many counts of this clonotype. The V gene is TRBV18, the J gene TRBJ1-5, with 8 bases lining up with TRBD1. CDR3 size: 16 residues. Per the germline V gene, CDR1 is KGHSH and CDR2 is LQKENI. With 3 bases clipped from V and 6 bases from J, the junction kept 10 bases outside the gene matches. The CDR3 sequence: CASSPTRLDRGQPQHF. CDR3 DNA sequence: TGTGCCAGCTCACCCACCCGTTTAGACAGGGGTCAGCCCCAGCATTTT.

The J gene is TRBJ1-5, the V gene TRBV28; D unclear. The ends were cut back, 3 bases at V and 5 bases at J, with 8 bases in the middle. The length of the CDR3 is 13 residues. Germline V gene data show CDR1 as MDHEN and CDR2 as SYDVKM. As DNA, the CDR3 is TGTGCCAGCAGTTTCCAGGCTGATCAGCCCCAGCATTTT. Translating it yields CASSFQADQPQHF.

This clonotype was detected a few times. V usage is TRBV30 and J usage is TRBJ1-4; the D gene is possibly TRBD1 (5 bases). Germline lookup yields CDR1 GTSNPN and CDR2 SVGIG (reference sequence). V lost 0 bases to trimming and J lost 8 bases, with 13 bases between them. The CDR3 is 14 amino acids. CDR3 loop: CAWSVGQGGEKLFF. The DNA for the CDR3 is TGTGCCTGGAGTGTAGGGCAGGGTGGGGAAAAACTGTTTTTT. The variable domain in full, completed from reference TRBV30 and TRBJ1-4, reads SQTIHQWPATLVQPVGSPLSLECTVEGTSNPNLYWYRQAAGRGLQLLFYSVGIGQISSEVPQNLSASRPQDRQFILSSKKLLLSDSGFYLCAWSVGQGGEKLFFGSGTQLSVL.

This clonotype was detected a few times. V is TRBV12-3 or TRBV12-4 and J is TRBJ2-3; 8 nucleotides line up with TRBD2. The CDR3 spans 15 residues. Germline trimming cut 2 bases from V and 4 bases from J; bases unmatched to any gene: 5. CDR3 residues: CASSLFGRAADTQYF. The DNA of the CDR3 is TGTGCCAGCAGTTTATTCGGGAGGGCCGCAGATACGCAGTATTTT.

This clonotype appeared many times. This chain connects TRBV7-9 to TRBJ1-5; D is perhaps TRBD1 (5 bases). This CDR3 has 14 residues. Germline V lookup: CDR1 SEHNR, CDR2 FQNEAQ (reference sequence). The V end lost 3 bases, the J end lost 3 bases, and 9 bases lay between the germline ends. This CDR3 is CASSFQGDNQPQHF. The CDR3 nucleotides read TGTGCCAGCAGCTTCCAGGGAGACAATCAGCCCCAGCATTTT.

A note on this clonotype: A much larger clone differs by one base, so this may be a read error. The chain uses TRBV11-2 and TRBJ2-3, with TRBD2 matching 10 bases. The germline CDR1 and CDR2 sequences are SGHAT and FQNNGV. This CDR3 comprises 15 residues. J lost 4 bases, V lost 2 bases, and 3 bases had no gene match. CDR3 in amino acids: CASSLSLAGADTQYF. Written as DNA, the CDR3 is TGTGCCAGCAGCTTAAGTCTAGCGGGAGCAGATACGCAGTATTTT.

This chain uses TRBV20-1 with TRBJ1-1; tentatively, D is TRBD1 (6 bases). V shed 0 bases and J shed 0 bases, with 11 bases lying between them. Per the germline V gene, CDR1 is DFQATT and CDR2 is SNEGSKA (reference sequence). The CDR3 is made up of 15 amino acids. The CDR3 loop is CSARDQGLMNTEAFF. In nucleotides, the CDR3 is TGCAGTGCTAGAGATCAGGGGCTCATGAACACTGAAGCTTTCTTT.

This clonotype has ten or more counts. The chain couples TRBV5-8 to TRBJ2-5; TRBD1 agrees at 9 bases. Germline CDR1 SGHTS, CDR2 YDEGEE. This CDR3 is built from 16 residues. The V segment lost 4 bases and the J segment 4 bases; nucleotides outside the gene matches: 11. CDR3 sequence reads: CASSLPGQGTRETQYF. CDR3 in DNA: TGTGCCAGCAGCCTGCCGGGACAGGGAACGAGAGAGACCCAGTACTTC.

This clonotype was counted at least ten times. The V call is TRBV2, the J call TRBJ2-2, with a weak D call TRBD1 (6 bases). Trimming cost V 6 bases and J 7 bases, with 21 bases left between them. The CDR3 runs to 16 residues. Germline V gene data show CDR1 as SNHLY and CDR2 as FYNNEI. The CDR3 bases are TGTGCCAGCAGCCCTACAGGGCAGGGCGGCCACGGGGAGCTGTTTTTT. As protein: CASSPTGQGGHGELFF.

The chain uses TRBV20-1 and TRBJ2-1, with TRBD2 matching 11 bases. Germline-derived CDR1 and CDR2 are DFQATT and SNEGSKA (reference sequence). Germline trimming cut 2 bases from V and 4 bases from J; bases unmatched to any gene: 4. The CDR3 is 15 amino acids. CDR3 amino acids: CSARRLAGGYNEQFF. CDR3 coding DNA: TGCAGTGCTAGAAGGCTAGCGGGAGGATACAATGAGCAGTTCTTC.

A few counts support this clonotype. The V and J genes are TRBV5-1 and TRBJ1-1; D gene ambiguous. Per the germline V gene, CDR1 is SGHRS and CDR2 is YFSETQ. CDR3 length: 14 residues. The V end lost 5 bases, the J end lost 1 base, and 12 bases lay between the germline ends. CDR3 sequence reads: CASRSGSGNTEAFF. The CDR3 DNA follows: TGCGCCAGCAGGTCTGGTTCGGGGAACACTGAAGCTTTCTTT.

The chain recombines TRBV19 with TRBJ2-3, with D possibly TRBD2 on 5 matching bases. With 10 bases removed from V and 6 bases from J, the gap between germline ends came to 23 bases. This CDR3 region has 15 residues. Germline V gene lookup returns CDR1 LNHDA and CDR2 SQIVND (reference sequence). CDR3 nucleotides: TGTGCCACGAGAATGGAACCTATGCGGGCGGATACGCAGTATTTT. Translation gives CATRMEPMRADTQYF.

The sample holds a few counts of this clonotype. V gene TRBV7-6 combines with J gene TRBJ1-1; 9 positions match TRBD1. CDR1 and CDR2 (germline): SGHVS, FNYEAQ. CDR3 length: 16 residues. Trimming took 5 bases from V and 0 from J; bases not matched to a gene: 7. This chain's CDR3 is CASSHRTGAMNTEAFF. DNA of the CDR3: TGTGCCAGCAGCCATCGGACAGGGGCCATGAACACTGAAGCTTTCTTT.

In this sample, this clonotype turned up many times. The chain couples TRBV20-1 to TRBJ2-7; tentative D call: TRBD2 (6 bases). V lost 6 bases and J 6 bases, leaving 21 bases between the germline ends. The CDR3 length is 14 residues. Germline lookup yields CDR1 DFQATT and CDR2 SNEGSKA (reference sequence). The CDR3 loop is CSAAQDSGGAEQYF. The CDR3 DNA sequence: TGCAGTGCCGCCCAAGACTCAGGAGGGGCCGAGCAGTACTTC.

This clonotype has ten or more counts. The rearrangement joins TRBV5-1 to TRBJ1-1; unclear D gene. This CDR3 spans 14 amino acids. The germline V and J ends were trimmed by 0 bases and 0 bases, with 6 bases remaining between them. The germline gives CDR1 SGHRS, CDR2 YFSETQ. The CDR3 DNA reads as TGCGCCAGCAGCTTGGCCAATATGAACACTGAAGCTTTCTTT. Encoded protein: CASSLANMNTEAFF.

This clonotype was observed at least ten times. This chain joins TRBV3-1 and TRBJ2-1, with TRBD2 matching over 8 bases. V dropped 6 bases and J dropped 7; count of bases not matched to a gene: 14. CDR3 length equals 16 residues. Germline CDR1 reads LGHDT; CDR2 reads YNNKEL (reference sequence). CDR3 protein: CASRPLPGGAENEQFF. Here the CDR3 DNA reads TGTGCCAGCAGACCTCTCCCGGGGGGGGCTGAGAATGAGCAGTTCTTC.

Details on this clonotype: One junction end disagrees with the germline gene, perhaps due to a read error. V is TRBV7-6 and J is TRBJ2-1; 7 bases fit TRBD2. This CDR3 region has 16 residues. Per the germline V gene, CDR1 is SGHVS and CDR2 is FNYEAQ. The CDR3 region has the DNA TGTGCCAGCAGCGTAGCGGGCCAAAGCTCCTACAATGAGCAGTTCTTC. Encoded protein: CASSVAGQSSYNEQFF.

In this sample, this clonotype turned up many times. The J gene is TRBJ2-7, the V gene TRBV7-9; 7 bases are shared with TRBD2. The CDR3 runs to 14 residues. J was trimmed by 3 bases and V by 5 bases; bases with no gene match: 7. Per germline, CDR1 SEHNR and CDR2 FQNEAQ (reference sequence). The CDR3 region is CASSAGDVRYEQYF. The CDR3 region has the DNA TGTGCCAGCAGCGCGGGGGACGTTCGCTACGAGCAGTACTTC.

On this clonotype: Possible read error: a much larger clone is one base away. The CDR3 here is CSAVNTFYEQFF. The CDR3 DNA reads as TGCAGTGCCGTCAATACTTTCTACGAGCAGTTCTTC. The rearrangement joins TRBV20-1 to TRBJ2-7, with D hard to call. The tail of the sequence fits TRBJ2-1 better, so the J call may be wrong. Germline-derived CDR1 and CDR2 are DFQATT and SNEGSKA (reference sequence). This CDR3 contains 12 residues.

This clonotype was seen many times. The chain is built from TRBV11-2 and TRBJ2-7, with D possibly TRBD1 on 5 matching bases. Germline CDR1 SGHAT, CDR2 FQNNGV. V shed 0 bases and J shed 6 bases, with 6 bases lying between them. CDR3 size: 12 residues. The CDR3 DNA reads as TGTGCCAGCAGCTTAGACAGGGCCGAGCAGTACTTC. Encoded protein: CASSLDRAEQYF.

V and J are TRBV28 and TRBJ1-6; possible D gene TRBD1, 6 bases. Germline lookup yields CDR1 MDHEN and CDR2 SYDVKM. V lost 6 bases, J lost 5 bases, and 14 bases lay in between. The CDR3 loop spans 15 amino acids. The CDR3 reads CASSQTDRNNSPLHF. CDR3 bases: TGTGCCAGCAGCCAAACTGACAGGAATAATTCACCCCTCCACTTT.